This T cell receptor beta chain was found in a study of blood T cell repertoires in COVID-19. About the study: Researchers got acute and convalescent COVID-19 samples from the United States, Italy and Spain. Sources were T cells, B-cell-depleted T cells, or PBMCs; the material itself was cDNA or gDNA.

Profiling relied on immunoSEQ multiplex PCR, and the TCRdb table lists in-frame clones only, not all of them. Here the sample spans roughly 390,000 clones, 87% being singletons. The CDR3 loop spans 15 amino acids. The germline V gene has CDR1 SGHNT and CDR2 YENEEA. Unmatched junction bases numbered 5, after V lost 1 base and J lost 6 bases. One Seattle source followed patients from active infection through their disease course. The sample comprised peripheral blood. The gene calls are TRBV11-3 and TRBJ2-2; TRBD2 matches at 7 bases. The sequence derives from a woman in her thirties with COVID-19, enrolled during active disease. CDR3 coding DNA: TGTGCCAGCAGCTTAGGCGGGAGTTGGGCCGGGGAGCTGTTTTTT. It translates to CASSLGGSWAGELFF.